This TCR beta chain was sequenced in a study of T cell responses to AZD1222 COVID-19 vaccine. Notes on the study in general: After two AZD1222 doses, spike-specific TCR breadth and depth rose versus day 0.

Clones were read by immunoSEQ multiplex PCR, and TCRdb kept only the in-frame ones, dropping some. The sample contains approximately 110,000 clones, about nine tenths of which appear only once. This clone was detected a few times. Its antigen remains unidentified. V was trimmed by 0 bases and J by 2 bases, leaving 15 bases between them. The CDR3 covers 16 residues. The germline V gene has CDR1 SGHNT and CDR2 YYREEE (reference sequence). The chain is built from TRBV5-4 and TRBJ2-7, with TRBD2 as a possible D gene (7 bases). Sequenced here: peripheral blood, sampled 28 days after the second AZD1222 dose. The sequence derives from an adult who received the AZD1222 COVID-19 vaccine. The chain's CDR3 is CASSLVGGGLPYEQYF. CDR3 bases: TGTGCCAGCAGCTTGGTGGGCGGGGGCCTCCCCTACGAGCAGTACTTC. The complete variable domain, with remaining parts taken from reference TRBV5-4 and TRBJ2-7, reads ETGVTQSPTHLIKTRGQQVTLRCSSQSGHNTVSWYQQALGQGPQFIFQYYREEENGRGNFPPRFSGLQFPNYSSELNVNALELDDSALYLCASSLVGGGLPYEQYFGPGTRLTVT.